A single sample gave rise to the 13 T cell receptor beta chains below, sequenced in a study of metastatic and nonmetastatic thyroid tumors. TCRdb re-analyzed the PCR reads using MiXCR. The sample contains 50,000 to 70,000 clones, about 4% of which appear only once. Not a single patient had been given any form of treatment at any point before undergoing thyroid surgery. The sequenced sample consisted of blood. These receptor sequences come from a female donor with papillary thyroid cancer or a benign thyroid nodule (not recorded which). Some clones in this sample may be carry-over from other donors' samples.

This clone was picked up many times. The rearrangement joins TRBV20-1 to TRBJ2-1; perhaps TRBD2 as D (6 bases). Germline V CDR1 and CDR2: DFQATT, SNEGSKA (reference sequence). The CDR3 length is 14 residues. The CDR3 DNA reads TGCAGCCCCGGGGCGGCGGGGAGCTACAATGAGCAGTTCTTC. It specifies CSPGAAGSYNEQFF.

A remark on this clone: At one of its ends the junction is not consistent with the germline gene, which may arise from a read error. The chain couples TRBV2 to TRBJ2-7, with TRBD2 matching over 11 bases. The germline gives CDR1 SNHLY, CDR2 FYNNEI. This CDR3 is built from 18 residues. The CDR3 nucleotides read TGTGCCATCAGTGGCCCGGGACTAGCGGTAGAGGTCACATACGAGCAGTACTTC. This sequence encodes CAISGPGLAVEVTYEQYF.

This clone was detected a few times. Possible read error: a much larger clone is one base away. The chain combines TRBV7-9 with TRBJ2-7, with D hard to call. The germline CDR1 and CDR2 sequences are SEHNR and FQNEAQ (reference sequence). V was cut by 1 base and J by 4 bases, with 8 bases left in between. CDR3 length: 13 amino acids. The DNA of the CDR3 is TGTGCCAGCAGCTTAGATGACTTTTACGAGCAGTACTTC. It yields the protein CASSLDDFYEQYF.

This clone has ten or more counts. The chain has TRBV28 and TRBJ2-3, with TRBD1 identical over 7 bases. CDR3 length equals 14 residues. V lost 5 bases to trimming and J lost 6 bases; unmatched junction nucleotides: 8. CDR1 MDHEN and CDR2 SYDVKM come from the germline V gene. This CDR3 is CASSITGVGDTQYF. CDR3 in DNA: TGTGCCAGCAGTATCACAGGGGTCGGGGATACGCAGTATTTT.

This clone was detected a few times. It may be a read error: a sequence one base away is much more abundant. The genes are TRBV18 and TRBJ2-7; D unresolved. CDR3 size: 13 residues. CDR1 is KGHSH and CDR2 is LQKENI in the germline V gene. CDR3 loop: CASSPQGTGEKYF. CDR3 in DNA: TGTGCCAGCTCACCACAGGGCACGGGCGAGAAGTACTTC.

This clone was picked up many times. The rearrangement uses TRBV7-2 and TRBJ1-5, with 7 bases aligning to TRBD1. Germline lookup yields CDR1 SGHTA and CDR2 FQGNSA. After removal of 3 bases from V and 2 bases from J, the junction contained 4 bases not matched to a gene. The CDR3 has 15 amino acids. As DNA, the CDR3 is TGTGCCAGCAGCTTGGGACAGTCGGGCAATCAGCCCCAGCATTTT. Translating gives CASSLGQSGNQPQHF.

This clone was detected ten times or more. The rearrangement uses TRBV19 and TRBJ1-2, with no clear D. Germline V gene sequence: CDR1 LNHDA, CDR2 SQIVND (reference sequence). This CDR3 comprises 12 residues. Trimming pared 6 bases from V and 4 bases from J, leaving 9 bases between. CDR3 DNA: TGTGCCAGTAGCCCACCGGGCTATGGCTACACCTTC. Translating gives CASSPPGYGYTF.

This clone has at least ten counts. The chain couples TRBV6-6 to TRBJ2-1; TRBD2 agrees at 8 bases. V gave up 2 bases and J gave up 8 bases; unmatched junction bases: 14. The CDR3 is made up of 17 amino acids. Germline assignment: CDR1 MNHNY and CDR2 SVGAGI (reference sequence). The CDR3 DNA follows: TGTGCCAGCAGTTACCTCTCGGGAAGCGGGAGTTGGGATGAGCAGTTCTTC. Translating it yields CASSYLSGSGSWDEQFF.

Turning to this clone: One junction end does not reproduce the germline sequence, and a read error may be involved. J is TRBJ2-2 and V is TRBV19; 10 positions match TRBD2. The CDR3 runs 16 residues. Germline loops: CDR1 LNHDA, CDR2 SQIVND (reference sequence). The CDR3 here is CAISMAASGRGGELFF. The CDR3 DNA reads as TGTGCCATTAGTATGGCAGCTAGCGGGAGAGGCGGTGAGCTGTTTTTT.

This clone was seen repeatedly, ten times or more. The chain is built from TRBV20-1 and TRBJ2-2; 7 bases are shared with TRBD1. V was pared by 3 bases and J by 4 bases, with 8 bases of the junction left unmatched. The CDR3 is 15 amino acids. The germline V gene has CDR1 DFQATT and CDR2 SNEGSKA (reference sequence). CDR3 protein: CSASNRGSATGELFF. CDR3 nucleotide sequence: TGCAGTGCTAGCAACAGGGGATCCGCCACCGGGGAGCTGTTTTTT.

This clone was found many times. The chain joins TRBV11-2 to TRBJ2-5; TRBD2 matches 7 bases. V lost 8 bases to trimming and J lost 5 bases; unmatched junction nucleotides: 8. CDR3 length: 13 amino acids. The germline V gene has CDR1 SGHAT and CDR2 FQNNGV. DNA for the CDR3: TGTGCCAGCTCCCAGTCCGGGGGGGAGACCCAGTACTTC. Protein sequence: CASSQSGGETQYF.

This clone was picked up many times. The J gene is TRBJ2-7, the V gene TRBV7-3, with 8 bases fitting TRBD2. The CDR3 runs to 14 residues. From germline, CDR1 is SGHTA and CDR2 FQGTGA. V lost 5 bases, J lost 2 bases, and 5 bases stayed unmatched. The CDR3 nucleotides read TGTGCCAGCAGCCCAACTAGCGGTACCTACGAGCAGTACTTC. This sequence encodes CASSPTSGTYEQYF.

The CDR3 nucleotides are TGTGCCAGCAGTCCCGGACAGCCCTATTTCTACACCTTC. It translates to CASSPGQPYFYTF. This chain joins TRBV2 and TRBJ1-2, with a tentative D call TRBD1 (6 bases). V was pared by 5 bases and J by 10 bases, with 17 bases between. In germline, CDR1 is SNHLY, CDR2 FYNNEI. The length of the CDR3 is 13 residues.